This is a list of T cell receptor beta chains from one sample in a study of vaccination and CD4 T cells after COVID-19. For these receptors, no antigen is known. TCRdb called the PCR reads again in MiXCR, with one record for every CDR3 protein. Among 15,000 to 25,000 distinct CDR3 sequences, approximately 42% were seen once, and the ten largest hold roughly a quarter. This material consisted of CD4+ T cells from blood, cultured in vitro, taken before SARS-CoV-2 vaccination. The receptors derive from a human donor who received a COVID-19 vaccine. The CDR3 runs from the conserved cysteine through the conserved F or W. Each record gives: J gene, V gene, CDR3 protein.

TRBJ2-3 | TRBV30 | CAWSPAGRLTDTQYF
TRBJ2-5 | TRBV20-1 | CSALPTGREGTQYF
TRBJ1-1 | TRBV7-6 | CASSLTETVREAFF
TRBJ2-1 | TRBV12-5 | CASGLETSGVNNEQFF
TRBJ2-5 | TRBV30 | CAWSVRGETQYF
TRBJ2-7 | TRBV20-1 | CSALGTGGREQYF
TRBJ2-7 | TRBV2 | CASSVLAGGRSYEQYF
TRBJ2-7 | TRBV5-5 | CASSLDGVRDEQYF
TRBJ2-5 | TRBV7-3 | CASSGGLAGGGETQYF
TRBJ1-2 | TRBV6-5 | CASSYAPSNYGYTF
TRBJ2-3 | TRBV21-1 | CASSKAAPSWDTDTQYF
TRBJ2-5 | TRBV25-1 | CASSEVGGGFGTQYF
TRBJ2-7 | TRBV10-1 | CASNSGGNEQYF
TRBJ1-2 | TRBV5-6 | CASSPDRGRGNYGYTF
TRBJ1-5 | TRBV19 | CASSMRSGLGPQHF
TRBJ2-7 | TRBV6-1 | CASSEAPGTVYEQYF
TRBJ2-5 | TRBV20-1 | CSASDRDRVFRLTEETQYF